These T cell receptor beta chains were read from a single sample in a study of regulatory dendritic cells for organ transplantation. The protocol was immunoSEQ multiplex PCR, while the TCRdb copy is restricted to in-frame clones and leaves out a portion. This sample yields about 11,000 clones, of which 60% to 85% are seen a single time; 2.6% belongs to the top ten. For these receptors, no antigen is known. Sequenced: memory CD4+ T cells from blood cultured with regulatory dendritic cells. The receptor set was obtained from a human donor in good health. Each CDR3 is given with its conserved first and last residue. Fields, in order: V gene, J gene, D gene, clone size, CDR3 protein, CDR3 DNA. D genes are given only for firm matches. Clone size is not always given. Where it is, it says once, few, many or a class for expanded clones.

v_gene: TRBV27
j_gene: TRBJ1-6
d_gene: TRBD1
abundance: .
CDR3aa: CASSVSIGGQGGRDNSPLHF
CDR3nt: TGTGCCAGCAGTGTGTCAATAGGTGGACAGGGAGGCCGGGATAATTCACCCCTCCACTTT

v_gene: TRBV5-1
j_gene: TRBJ1-5
d_gene: .
abundance: .
CDR3aa: CASSLGRGRRPQHF
CDR3nt: TGTGCCAGCAGCTTGGGTCGAGGGAGGAGGCCCCAGCATTTT

v_gene: TRBV6-6
j_gene: TRBJ1-2
d_gene: .
abundance: .
CDR3aa: CASSYSAQSYGYTF
CDR3nt: TGTGCCAGCAGTTACTCGGCACAGAGCTATGGCTACACCTTC

v_gene: TRBV11-2
j_gene: TRBJ1-2
d_gene: .
abundance: .
CDR3aa: CASSPGLGYTF
CDR3nt: TGTGCCAGCAGCCCGGGGTTGGGCTACACCTTC

v_gene: TRBV11-3
j_gene: TRBJ2-7
d_gene: TRBD1
abundance: .
CDR3aa: CASTPGQMRAYEQYF
CDR3nt: TGTGCCAGCACCCCGGGACAGATGAGGGCCTACGAGCAGTACTTC

v_gene: TRBV5-4
j_gene: TRBJ2-3
d_gene: .
abundance: once
CDR3aa: CASSLSSDTQYF
CDR3nt: TGTGCCAGCAGCTTGTCGTCGGATACGCAGTATTTT

v_gene: TRBV2
j_gene: TRBJ1-1
d_gene: .
abundance: .
CDR3aa: CASSRNTEAFF
CDR3nt: TGTGCCAGCAGCCGGAACACTGAAGCTTTCTTT

v_gene: TRBV10-3
j_gene: TRBJ2-3
d_gene: TRBD1
abundance: once
CDR3aa: CALGGGPTDTQYF
CDR3nt: TGTGCCTTAGGGGGCGGACCCACAGATACGCAGTATTTT

v_gene: TRBV15
j_gene: TRBJ2-5
d_gene: TRBD1
abundance: .
CDR3aa: CATSRADRAEETQYF
CDR3nt: TGTGCCACCAGCAGAGCGGACAGGGCTGAAGAGACCCAGTACTTC

v_gene: TRBV5-1
j_gene: TRBJ1-1
d_gene: TRBD1
abundance: .
CDR3aa: CASSLGQGGNTEAFF
CDR3nt: TGCGCCAGCAGCTTGGGACAGGGGGGGAACACTGAAGCTTTCTTT

v_gene: TRBV11-2
j_gene: TRBJ2-3
d_gene: TRBD2
abundance: .
CDR3aa: CASSLGPAGETDTQYF
CDR3nt: TGTGCCAGCAGCTTAGGCCCAGCGGGGGAGACAGATACGCAGTATTTT

v_gene: TRBV14
j_gene: TRBJ2-7
d_gene: .
abundance: .
CDR3aa: CASSQRGLPYEQYF
CDR3nt: TGTGCCAGCAGCCAGCGGGGGCTCCCCTACGAGCAGTACTTC

v_gene: TRBV7-9
j_gene: TRBJ1-3
d_gene: .
abundance: few
CDR3aa: CASSPRGRSGNTIYF
CDR3nt: TGTGCCAGCAGCCCAAGAGGGAGATCTGGAAACACCATATATTTT

v_gene: TRBV18
j_gene: TRBJ1-4
d_gene: TRBD1
abundance: .
CDR3aa: CASSPTGQVGLGVLFF
CDR3nt: TGTGCCAGCTCACCAACAGGACAGGTGGGGCTCGGGGTACTGTTTTTT

v_gene: TRBV6-7
j_gene: TRBJ1-1
d_gene: .
abundance: .
CDR3aa: CASSKDREAFF
CDR3nt: TGTGCCAGCAGTAAAGACAGGGAAGCTTTCTTT

v_gene: TRBV7-9
j_gene: TRBJ2-5
d_gene: .
abundance: .
CDR3aa: CASSSIQGTQYF
CDR3nt: TGTGCCAGCAGCTCCATACAGGGGACCCAGTACTTC

v_gene: TRBV7-9
j_gene: TRBJ2-1
d_gene: .
abundance: once
CDR3aa: CASSTSGNEQFF
CDR3nt: TGTGCCAGCAGCACGTCGGGGAATGAGCAGTTCTTC

v_gene: TRBV11-3
j_gene: TRBJ1-1
d_gene: .
abundance: once
CDR3aa: CASSVTYWTEPNTEAFF
CDR3nt: TGTGCCAGCAGCGTAACATATTGGACAGAGCCGAACACTGAAGCTTTCTTT

v_gene: TRBV7-2
j_gene: TRBJ2-3
d_gene: .
abundance: .
CDR3aa: CASSSTSTDTQYF
CDR3nt: TGTGCCAGCAGCTCTACTAGCACAGATACGCAGTATTTT

v_gene: TRBV6-4
j_gene: TRBJ1-5
d_gene: .
abundance: .
CDR3aa: CASSAQGGQPQHF
CDR3nt: TGTGCCAGCTCGGCACAGGGTGGACAGCCCCAGCATTTT

v_gene: TRBV7-9
j_gene: TRBJ1-1
d_gene: .
abundance: .
CDR3aa: CASSLNRGGSEAFF
CDR3nt: TGTGCCAGCAGCTTAAATCGCGGCGGGAGTGAAGCTTTCTTT

v_gene: TRBV18
j_gene: TRBJ1-6
d_gene: .
abundance: .
CDR3aa: CASSPRQPRDNSPLHF
CDR3nt: TGTGCCAGCTCACCTCGGCAGCCTCGGGATAATTCACCCCTCCACTTT

v_gene: TRBV7-2
j_gene: TRBJ2-5
d_gene: TRBD2
abundance: .
CDR3aa: CASSPGGPVETQYF
CDR3nt: TGTGCCAGCAGCCCGGGGGGGCCAGTAGAGACCCAGTACTTC

v_gene: TRBV5-4
j_gene: TRBJ1-2
d_gene: .
abundance: once
CDR3aa: CASSFEGPLRQASGYTF
CDR3nt: TGTGCCAGCAGCTTTGAGGGACCCCTTCGACAGGCGTCTGGCTACACCTTC

v_gene: TRBV19
j_gene: TRBJ1-3
d_gene: .
abundance: .
CDR3aa: CASSSDGSLGNTIYF
CDR3nt: TGTGCCAGTAGTTCCGACGGGAGCCTCGGAAACACCATATATTTT

v_gene: TRBV4-2
j_gene: TRBJ1-1
d_gene: .
abundance: .
CDR3aa: CASSPPRENTEAFF
CDR3nt: TGTGCCAGCAGCCCCCCCAGGGAGAACACTGAAGCTTTCTTT

v_gene: TRBV5-6
j_gene: TRBJ1-2
d_gene: .
abundance: .
CDR3aa: CASSLRQSGYTF
CDR3nt: TGTGCCAGCAGCTTACGACAGAGTGGCTACACCTTC

v_gene: TRBV7-9
j_gene: TRBJ2-5
d_gene: TRBD2
abundance: once
CDR3aa: CASSFGTMETQYF
CDR3nt: TGTGCCAGCAGCTTCGGGACTATGGAGACCCAGTACTTC